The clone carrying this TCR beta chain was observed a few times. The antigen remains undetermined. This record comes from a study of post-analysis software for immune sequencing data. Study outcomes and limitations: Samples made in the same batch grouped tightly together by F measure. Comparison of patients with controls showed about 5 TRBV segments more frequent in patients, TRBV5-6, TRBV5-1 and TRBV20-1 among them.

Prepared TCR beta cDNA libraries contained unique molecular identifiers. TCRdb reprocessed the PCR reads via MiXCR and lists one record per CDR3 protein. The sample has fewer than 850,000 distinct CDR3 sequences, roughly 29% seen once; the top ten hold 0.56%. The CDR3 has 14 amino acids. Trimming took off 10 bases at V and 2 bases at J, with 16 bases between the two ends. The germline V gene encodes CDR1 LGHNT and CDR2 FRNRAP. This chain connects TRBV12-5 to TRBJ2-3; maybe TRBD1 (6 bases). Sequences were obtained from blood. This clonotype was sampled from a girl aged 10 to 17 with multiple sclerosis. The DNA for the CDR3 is TGTGCTACCTCAGGGGCGGCCCACACAGATACGCAGTATTTT. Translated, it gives CATSGAAHTDTQYF.